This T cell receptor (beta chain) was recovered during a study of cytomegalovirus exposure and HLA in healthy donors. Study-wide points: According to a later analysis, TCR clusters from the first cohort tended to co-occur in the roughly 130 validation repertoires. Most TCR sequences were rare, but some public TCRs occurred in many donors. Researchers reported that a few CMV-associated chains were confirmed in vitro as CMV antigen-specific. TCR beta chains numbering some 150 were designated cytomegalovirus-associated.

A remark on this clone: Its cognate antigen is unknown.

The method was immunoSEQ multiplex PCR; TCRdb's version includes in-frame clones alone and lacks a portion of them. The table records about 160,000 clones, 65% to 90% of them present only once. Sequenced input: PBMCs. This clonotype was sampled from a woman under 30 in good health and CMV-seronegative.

CDR3 residues: CASSLGDEQYF. CDR3 bases: TGCGCCAGCAGCTTGGGAGACGAGCAGTACTTC. The V call is TRBV5-1, the J call TRBJ2-7; D is unclear. This CDR3 has 11 residues. Germline V gene sequence: CDR1 SGHRS, CDR2 YFSETQ. V dropped 0 bases and J dropped 5 bases, with 3 bases sitting between them. The full variable domain, with the rest looked up from reference TRBV5-1 and TRBJ2-7, is KAGVTQTPRYLIKTRGQQVTLSCSPISGHRSVSWYQQTPGQGLQFLFEYFSETQRNKGNFPGRFSGRQFSNSRSEMNVSTLELGDSALYLCASSLGDEQYFGPGTRLTVT.